This T cell receptor beta chain comes out of a study of long-term antiretroviral therapy in people with HIV. Study-level background: Specimens dating back about a decade before the 2015 immediate-ART recommendation are the oldest included. Whole-study results and caveats: No data on ART adherence, viral resistance or therapy changes. Upon ART, diversity increased but remained lower than transplant donor controls. Relative to control repertoires, HIV repertoires exhibited narrower CDR3 length ranges.

Runs used v3.0 of the immunoSEQ assay and were done at survey level. The repertoire was sequenced with immunoSEQ multiplex PCR; TCRdb's copy has only in-frame clones and lacks some. Of tens of thousands of clones listed, 76% are singletons. The V gene end was trimmed by 2 bases and the J gene end by 5 bases; junction bases not matched to a gene: 2. The CDR3 is made up of 14 amino acids. Germline CDR1 and CDR2: MNHNS and SASEGT. Details on this clone: What it recognizes is unknown.

Source: unsorted PBMCs, taken 0.5 years after starting antiretroviral therapy. The V and J genes are TRBV6-1 and TRBJ2-5; 10 bases are a match to TRBD2. This clonotype originated in a woman aged 40 to 55 with HIV. This CDR3 is CASSELAGVETQYF. Here the CDR3 DNA reads TGTGCCAGCAGTGAACTAGCGGGGGTGGAGACCCAGTACTTC.